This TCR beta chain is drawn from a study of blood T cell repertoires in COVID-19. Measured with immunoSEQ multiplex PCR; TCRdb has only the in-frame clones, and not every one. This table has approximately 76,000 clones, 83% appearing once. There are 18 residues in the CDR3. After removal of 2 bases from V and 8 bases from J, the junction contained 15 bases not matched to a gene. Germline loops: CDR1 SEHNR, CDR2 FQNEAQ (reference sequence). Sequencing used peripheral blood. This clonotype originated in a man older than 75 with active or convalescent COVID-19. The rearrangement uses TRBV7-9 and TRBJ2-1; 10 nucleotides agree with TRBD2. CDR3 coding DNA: TGTGCCAGCAGCTTATTTGCCCAGCGGGGGGGCCGAGGCCATGAGCAGTTCTTC. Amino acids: CASSLFAQRGGRGHEQFF.